One sample yielded the 27 T cell receptor beta chains listed below, sequenced in a study of blood T cell repertoires in COVID-19. Some clones are missing from TCRdb's copy, which holds only in-frame ones; the method was immunoSEQ multiplex PCR. The sample has about 92,000 clones; roughly nine tenths are singletons. What was sequenced was peripheral blood. Source of these receptors: a woman between 55 and 75 years old with COVID-19, enrolled during active disease.

The genes are TRBV7-9 and TRBJ1-2; the D is unclear. V was trimmed by 5 bases and J by 7 bases, leaving 8 bases between them. CDR1 and CDR2 (germline): SEHNR, FQNEAQ (reference sequence). The CDR3 has 11 residues. In DNA, the CDR3 is TGTGCCAGCAGCCCTGCGGTTGGCTACACCTTC. It specifies CASSPAVGYTF.

This clone turned up a few times. This chain uses TRBV5-6 with TRBJ2-1; TRBD1 agrees at 9 bases. The trim removed 3 bases at V and 8 bases at J, leaving 3 bases unmatched. CDR3 length: 13 residues. Germline CDR1 SGHDT, CDR2 YYEEEE. The CDR3, as DNA: TGTGCCAGCAGCTGGGACAGGGTCCATGAGCAGTTCTTC. Its translation is CASSWDRVHEQFF.

The genes are TRBV5-6 and TRBJ1-2; TRBD1 matches at 10 bases. Germline V gives CDR1 SGHDT, CDR2 YYEEEE. CDR3 size: 14 residues. V lost 1 base and J lost 7; bases outside the gene matches: 4. CDR3 region: CASSLWDRGTGYTF. The CDR3 DNA is TGTGCCAGCAGCTTGTGGGACAGGGGTACTGGCTACACCTTC.

The chain has TRBV7-2 and TRBJ1-2; D ambiguous. V lost 5 bases and J 5 bases, leaving 15 bases between the germline ends. Germline loops: CDR1 SGHTA, CDR2 FQGNSA. CDR3 length: 14 amino acids. The CDR3 DNA sequence: TGTGCCAGCAGCCCAGGTGCAGAATTTTATGGCTACACCTTC. This encodes CASSPGAEFYGYTF.

This chain connects TRBV12-5 to TRBJ1-1, with 10 bases fitting TRBD1. Germline lookup yields CDR1 LGHNT and CDR2 FRNRAP. J lost 7 bases, V lost 6 bases, and 5 bases had no gene match. The CDR3 length is 13 residues. The CDR3, as DNA: TGTGCTAGTGGGACAGGGGGCGGATTTGAAGCTTTCTTT. Amino acids: CASGTGGGFEAFF.

The chain links TRBV18 to TRBJ1-3; 8 bases are a match to TRBD1. CDR3 length: 16 amino acids. Trimming at V came to 4 bases and at J to 4 bases, leaving 9 bases not matched to a gene. The germline V gene encodes CDR1 KGHSH and CDR2 LQKENI. In DNA form, the CDR3 reads TGTGCCAGCTCACGGACAGGGTCTGTCACGGGAAACACCATATATTTT. Translated: CASSRTGSVTGNTIYF.

This clone was recorded only once. The CDR3 DNA is TGTGCCAGCAGCCAATGGCCCCCATCGTACAACATTCCCACTGAAGCTTTCTTT. This sequence encodes CASSQWPPSYNIPTEAFF. The chain couples TRBV4-2 to TRBJ1-1; D is uncertain. CDR1 is LGHNA and CDR2 is YNFKEQ in the germline V gene. The CDR3 spans 18 residues. The germline V and J ends were trimmed by 2 bases and 4 bases, with 23 bases remaining between them.

The J gene is TRBJ2-7, the V gene TRBV12-3 or TRBV12-4; no clear D. V lost 3 bases to trimming and J lost 4 bases, with 7 bases between them. CDR3 length: 12 amino acids. CDR3 loop: CASSFVVYEQYF. Here the CDR3 DNA reads TGTGCCAGCAGTTTCGTTGTTTACGAGCAGTACTTC.

V is TRBV6-5 and J is TRBJ1-1; D is possibly TRBD1 (6 bases). The ends were cut back, 0 bases at V and 3 bases at J, with 11 bases in the middle. Germline CDR1 reads MNHEY; CDR2 reads SVGAGI. This CDR3 has 15 residues. The CDR3 is CASSYSSRGDTEAFF. The CDR3 bases are TGTGCCAGCAGTTACTCCAGCAGGGGTGACACTGAAGCTTTCTTT.

This rearrangement joins TRBV13 to TRBJ2-7, with 9 bases aligning to TRBD2. Germline CDR1 reads PRHDT; CDR2 reads FYEKMQ (reference sequence). The junction had 8 bases not matched to a gene; V was cut back by 5 bases and J by 0 bases. This CDR3 has 16 amino acids. CDR3 sequence reads: CASSPAGGTHSYEQYF. CDR3 DNA sequence: TGTGCCAGCAGCCCGGCGGGAGGGACCCACTCCTACGAGCAGTACTTC.

The chain uses TRBV27 and TRBJ2-7; D is perhaps TRBD1 (5 bases). V lost 5 bases and J lost 2, with 13 bases in between. The CDR3 spans 14 residues. Per the germline V gene, CDR1 is MNHEY and CDR2 is SMNVEV (reference sequence). In DNA, the CDR3 is TGTGCCAGCAGTCCAAGGGGTAGGGCCTACGAGCAGTACTTC. Amino acid sequence: CASSPRGRAYEQYF.

The chain combines TRBV18 with TRBJ1-6; TRBD1 matches 8 bases. Trimming cost V 4 bases and J 7 bases; bases outside gene matches: 9. Germline values: CDR1 KGHSH, CDR2 LQKENI. The CDR3 sequence is 16 residues long. This CDR3 is CASSLYRGFKNSPLHF. The CDR3 bases are TGTGCCAGCTCACTCTACAGGGGGTTTAAGAATTCACCCCTCCACTTT. Supplemented by reference TRBV18 and TRBJ1-6, the full variable domain reads NAGVMQNPRHLVRRRGQEARLRCSPMKGHSHVYWYRQLPEEGLKFMVYLQKENIIDESGMPKERFSAEFPKEGPSILRIQQVVRGDSAAYFCASSLYRGFKNSPLHFGNGTRLTVT.

The rearrangement links TRBV3-1 (or the pseudogene TRBV3-2) to TRBJ2-7; unclear D gene. V was trimmed by 0 bases and J by 3 bases, leaving 9 bases between them. Germline V gene lookup returns CDR1 LGHDT and CDR2 YNNKEL (reference sequence). The CDR3 has 14 amino acids. The CDR3 DNA reads as TGTGCCAGCAGCCAAGATTACTCGATCTACGAGCAGTACTTC. Its protein product is CASSQDYSIYEQYF.

This clone was seen a handful of times. The chain joins TRBV5-6 to TRBJ1-2; tentatively, D is TRBD1 (6 bases). Trimming left V 2 bases short and J 0 bases short, with 20 bases between. The CDR3 runs to 18 residues. Germline V gene data show CDR1 as SGHDT and CDR2 as YYEEEE. CDR3 sequence: CASSLEFGTPEANYGYTF. As DNA, the CDR3 is TGTGCCAGCAGCTTAGAATTCGGGACACCCGAAGCTAACTATGGCTACACCTTC.

The chain couples TRBV6-5 to TRBJ1-2; no clear D gene. Germline CDR1 and CDR2: MNHEY and SVGAGI. This CDR3 has 16 amino acids. V dropped 0 bases and J dropped 2 bases, with 13 bases sitting between them. CDR3 sequence (DNA): TGTGCCAGCAGTTACTCGAGGGTACAGACCAACTATGGCTACACCTTC. It yields the protein CASSYSRVQTNYGYTF.

V is TRBV5-5 and J is TRBJ1-4; perhaps TRBD1 as D (5 bases). V lost 4 bases, J lost 0 bases, and 13 bases lay in between. Germline CDR1 SGHKS, CDR2 YYEKEE (reference sequence). This CDR3 is built from 16 residues. Here the CDR3 DNA reads TGTGCCAGCAGCCCACGATTGACAGCAACTAATGAAAAACTGTTTTTT. Amino acid sequence: CASSPRLTATNEKLFF.

This chain joins TRBV28 and TRBJ2-7; 9 bases align to TRBD1. The trim removed 5 bases at V and 7 bases at J, leaving 9 bases unmatched. The germline CDR1 and CDR2 sequences are MDHEN and SYDVKM. This CDR3 has 14 residues. CDR3 sequence reads: CASSGVGTGWEQYF. The CDR3 nucleotides are TGTGCCAGCAGTGGGGTCGGGACAGGGTGGGAGCAGTACTTC.

The chain carries TRBV6-1 and TRBJ1-3, with a weak D call TRBD1 (6 bases). V was cut by 1 base and J by 4 bases, with 11 bases left in between. CDR1 and CDR2 (germline): MNHNS, SASEGT. The CDR3 runs 15 residues. The CDR3, as DNA: TGTGCCAGCAGTGAAGATCGGCAGGGGGGAAACACCATATATTTT. It is translated as CASSEDRQGGNTIYF.

The chain couples TRBV6-1 to TRBJ2-7, with D possibly TRBD1 on 6 matching bases. Germline CDR1 reads MNHNS; CDR2 reads SASEGT. This CDR3 has 12 amino acids. Trimming stripped 10 bases from V and 2 bases from J, with 12 bases between. DNA for the CDR3: TGTGCCATCGGTGCAGGGGCCTACGAGCAGTACTTC. Its translation: CAIGAGAYEQYF.

The chain recombines TRBV18 with TRBJ1-5, with 11 bases that match TRBD1. The CDR3 totals 15 residues. The germline gives CDR1 KGHSH, CDR2 LQKENI. V shed 2 bases and J 5 bases; nucleotides not matched to a gene: 2. The CDR3 region has the DNA TGTGCCAGCTCACCAGGGACAGGGGGTGATCAGCCCCAGCATTTT. Translating gives CASSPGTGGDQPQHF.

This clone has a single count. The rearrangement links TRBV18 to TRBJ2-1, with 9 bases identical to TRBD1. The CDR3 extends over 16 amino acids. V lost 1 base to trimming and J lost 4 bases; unmatched junction nucleotides: 5. The germline V gene encodes CDR1 KGHSH and CDR2 LQKENI. CDR3 sequence (DNA): TGTGCCAGCTCACCACGGGGACAGGGTTTGTACAATGAGCAGTTCTTC. Its translation is CASSPRGQGLYNEQFF.

This clone was recorded only once. The genes are TRBV5-1 and TRBJ2-7; 7 bases are a match to TRBD2. This CDR3 has 14 amino acids. V lost 4 bases, J lost 0 bases, and 4 bases stayed unmatched. Germline V gene lookup returns CDR1 SGHRS and CDR2 YFSETQ. The DNA of the CDR3 is TGCGCCAGCAGCCCGGGAGGAAGCTCCTACGAGCAGTACTTC. The encoded protein is CASSPGGSSYEQYF.

The chain links TRBV5-1 to TRBJ2-6; 7 bases map to TRBD1. The CDR3 length is 17 residues. The J segment lost 0 bases and the V segment lost 0 bases, leaving 3 bases of the junction unmatched. CDR1 and CDR2 from the germline V gene are SGHRS and YFSETQ. The CDR3 DNA reads as TGCGCCAGCAGCTTGGAACAGGGGATCTCTGGGGCCAACGTCCTGACTTTC. Translating it yields CASSLEQGISGANVLTF. Together with reference TRBV5-1 and TRBJ2-6, the CDR3 gives the full variable domain: KAGVTQTPRYLIKTRGQQVTLSCSPISGHRSVSWYQQTPGQGLQFLFEYFSETQRNKGNFPGRFSGRQFSNSRSEMNVSTLELGDSALYLCASSLEQGISGANVLTFGAGSRLTVL.

The chain joins TRBV11-2 to TRBJ2-1; TRBD1 matches at 9 bases. The CDR3 covers 16 residues. The V and J ends lost 1 base and 2 bases, in that order; junction bases with no gene match: 3. Germline values: CDR1 SGHAT, CDR2 FQNNGV. The CDR3 protein is CASSLAGQGPYNEQFF. The CDR3 nucleotides read TGTGCCAGCAGCTTAGCGGGACAGGGACCCTACAATGAGCAGTTCTTC.

This rearrangement joins TRBV7-6 to TRBJ2-3, with TRBD2 matching 11 bases. V dropped 5 bases and J dropped 6; count of bases not matched to a gene: 7. The CDR3 sequence is 15 residues long. The germline V gene encodes CDR1 SGHVS and CDR2 FNYEAQ. The CDR3 sequence: CASSRSGGAPDTQYF. CDR3 DNA sequence: TGTGCCAGCAGCCGTAGCGGGGGGGCCCCCGATACGCAGTATTTT.

The chain links TRBV24-1 to TRBJ1-6; 7 bases are shared with TRBD1. Losses at the gene ends were 0 bases for V and 6 bases for J; bases not matched to a gene: 1. Germline V gives CDR1 KGHDR, CDR2 SFDVKD. This CDR3 has 15 residues. CDR3 region: CATSDLWDSNSPLHF. As DNA, the CDR3 is TGTGCCACCAGTGATTTGTGGGACAGTAATTCACCCCTCCACTTT.

The chain links TRBV6-5 to TRBJ1-1, with D possibly being TRBD1 (5 bases). CDR3 length: 14 amino acids. Germline V gene lookup returns CDR1 MNHEY and CDR2 SVGAGI. The V end was cut by 2 bases, the J end by 4 bases, with 11 bases between. In nucleotides, the CDR3 is TGTGCCAGCAGTTACGGGGCAGGTTCCACTGAAGCTTTCTTT. It specifies CASSYGAGSTEAFF.